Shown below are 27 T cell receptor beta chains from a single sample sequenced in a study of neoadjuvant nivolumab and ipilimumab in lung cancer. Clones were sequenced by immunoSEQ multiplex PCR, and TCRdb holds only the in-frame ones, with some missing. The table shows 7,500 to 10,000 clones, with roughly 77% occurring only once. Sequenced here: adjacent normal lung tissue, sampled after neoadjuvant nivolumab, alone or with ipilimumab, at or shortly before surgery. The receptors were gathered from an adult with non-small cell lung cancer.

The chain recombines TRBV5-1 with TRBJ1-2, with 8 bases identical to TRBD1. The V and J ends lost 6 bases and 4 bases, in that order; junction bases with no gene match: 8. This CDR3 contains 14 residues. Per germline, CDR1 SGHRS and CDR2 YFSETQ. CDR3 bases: TGCGCCAGCACTTCGGACAGGGCCAGCTATGGCTACACCTTC. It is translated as CASTSDRASYGYTF.

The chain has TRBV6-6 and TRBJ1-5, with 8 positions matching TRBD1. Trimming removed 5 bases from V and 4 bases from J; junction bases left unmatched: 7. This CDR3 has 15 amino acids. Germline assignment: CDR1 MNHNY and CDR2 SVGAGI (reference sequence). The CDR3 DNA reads TGTGCCAGCAGTCTAAACAGGGGGGGGAATCAGCCCCAGCATTTT. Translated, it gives CASSLNRGGNQPQHF.

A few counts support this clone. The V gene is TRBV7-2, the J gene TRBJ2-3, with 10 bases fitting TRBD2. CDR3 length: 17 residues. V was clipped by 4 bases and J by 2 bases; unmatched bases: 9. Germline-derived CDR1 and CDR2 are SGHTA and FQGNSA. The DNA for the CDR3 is TGTGCCAGCAGCTCCCACCAAGCGGGGGGGCCCACAGATACGCAGTATTTT. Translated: CASSSHQAGGPTDTQYF.

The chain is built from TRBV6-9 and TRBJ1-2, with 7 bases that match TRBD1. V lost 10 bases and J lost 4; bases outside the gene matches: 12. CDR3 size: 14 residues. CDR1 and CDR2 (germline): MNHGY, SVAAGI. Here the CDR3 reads CAITNGTDPYGYTF. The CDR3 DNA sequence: TGTGCCATCACAAACGGGACAGACCCCTATGGCTACACCTTC.

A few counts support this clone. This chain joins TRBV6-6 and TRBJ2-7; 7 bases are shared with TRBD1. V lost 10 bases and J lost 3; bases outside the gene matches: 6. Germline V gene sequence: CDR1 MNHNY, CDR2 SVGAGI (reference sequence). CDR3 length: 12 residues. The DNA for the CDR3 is TGTGCCATCCGGGACAGCCTCTACGAGCAGTACTTC. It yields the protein CAIRDSLYEQYF.

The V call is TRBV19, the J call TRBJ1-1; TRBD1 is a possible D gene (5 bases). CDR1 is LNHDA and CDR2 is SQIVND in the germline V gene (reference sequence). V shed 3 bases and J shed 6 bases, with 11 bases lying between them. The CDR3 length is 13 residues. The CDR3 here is CASSIGLGAEAFF. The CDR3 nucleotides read TGTGCCAGTAGTATTGGTTTGGGGGCTGAAGCTTTCTTT.

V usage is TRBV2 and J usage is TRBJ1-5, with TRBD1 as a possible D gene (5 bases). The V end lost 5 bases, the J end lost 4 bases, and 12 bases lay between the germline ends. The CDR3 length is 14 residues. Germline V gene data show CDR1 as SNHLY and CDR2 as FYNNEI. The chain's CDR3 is CASSTGTANQPQHF. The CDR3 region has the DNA TGTGCCAGCAGTACCGGGACGGCAAATCAGCCCCAGCATTTT. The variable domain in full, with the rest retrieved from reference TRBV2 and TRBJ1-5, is EPEVTQTPSHQVTQMGQEVILRCVPISNHLYFYWYRQILGQKVEFLVSFYNNEISEKSEIFDDQFSVERPDGSNFTLKIRSTKLEDSAMYFCASSTGTANQPQHFGDGTRLSIL.

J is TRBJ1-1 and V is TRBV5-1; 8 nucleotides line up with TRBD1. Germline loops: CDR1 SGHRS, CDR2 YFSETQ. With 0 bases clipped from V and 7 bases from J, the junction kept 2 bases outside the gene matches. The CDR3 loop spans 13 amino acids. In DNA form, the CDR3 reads TGCGCCAGCAGCTTGGTACAGGGGGGTGAAGCTTTCTTT. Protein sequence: CASSLVQGGEAFF.

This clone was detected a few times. CDR3 nucleotides: TGTGCCATCAGTGAGTCGTCAGCGGGGGCTTATGATACGCAGTATTTT. This sequence encodes CAISESSAGAYDTQYF. The chain recombines TRBV10-3 with TRBJ2-3, with TRBD2 matching over 8 bases. The junction had 8 bases not matched to a gene; V was cut back by 0 bases and J by 6 bases. CDR1 and CDR2 (germline): ENHRY, SYGVKD. This CDR3 is 16 amino acids long.

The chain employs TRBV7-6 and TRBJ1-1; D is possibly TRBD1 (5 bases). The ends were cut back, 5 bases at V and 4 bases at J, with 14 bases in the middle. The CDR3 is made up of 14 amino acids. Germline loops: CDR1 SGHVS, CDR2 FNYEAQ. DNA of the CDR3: TGTGCCAGCAGCCTGGGACTGGCGGGCACTGAAGCTTTCTTT. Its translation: CASSLGLAGTEAFF.

CDR3 amino acids: CASSTRQGTNYGYTF. The CDR3 DNA reads TGTGCCAGCAGCACACGACAGGGGACAAACTATGGCTACACCTTC. The rearrangement links TRBV11-2 to TRBJ1-2, with 8 bases lining up with TRBD1. Germline CDR1 and CDR2: SGHAT and FQNNGV. The V gene end was trimmed by 5 bases and the J gene end by 2 bases; junction bases not matched to a gene: 7. The CDR3 runs 15 residues.

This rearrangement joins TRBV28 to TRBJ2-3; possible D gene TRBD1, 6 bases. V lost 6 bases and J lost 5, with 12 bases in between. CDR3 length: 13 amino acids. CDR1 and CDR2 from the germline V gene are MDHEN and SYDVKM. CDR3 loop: CASSQYRVDTQYF. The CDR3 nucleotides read TGTGCCAGCAGCCAATACAGGGTAGATACGCAGTATTTT. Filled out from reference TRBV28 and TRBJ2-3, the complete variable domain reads DVKVTQSSRYLVKRTGEKVFLECVQDMDHENMFWYRQDPGLGLRLIYFSYDVKMKEKGDIPEGYSVSREKKERFSLILESASTNQTSMYLCASSQYRVDTQYFGPGTRLTVL.

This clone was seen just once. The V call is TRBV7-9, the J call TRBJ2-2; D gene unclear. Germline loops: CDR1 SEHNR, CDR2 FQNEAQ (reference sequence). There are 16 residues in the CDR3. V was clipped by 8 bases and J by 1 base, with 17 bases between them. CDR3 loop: CASETLHTGNTGELFF. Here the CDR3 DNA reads TGTGCCAGCGAAACCCTTCACACCGGGAACACCGGGGAGCTGTTTTTT.

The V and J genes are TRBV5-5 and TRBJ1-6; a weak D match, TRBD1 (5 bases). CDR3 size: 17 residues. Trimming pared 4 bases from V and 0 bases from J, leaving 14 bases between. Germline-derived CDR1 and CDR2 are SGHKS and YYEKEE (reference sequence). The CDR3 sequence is CASSRDGTSSYNSPLHF. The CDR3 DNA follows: TGTGCCAGCAGCCGAGACGGGACTAGCTCCTATAATTCACCCCTCCACTTT. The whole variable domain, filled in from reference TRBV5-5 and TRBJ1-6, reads DAGVTQSPTHLIKTRGQQVTLRCSPISGHKSVSWYQQVLGQGPQFIFQYYEKEERGRGNFPDRFSARQFPNYSSELNVNALLLGDSALYLCASSRDGTSSYNSPLHFGNGTRLTVT.

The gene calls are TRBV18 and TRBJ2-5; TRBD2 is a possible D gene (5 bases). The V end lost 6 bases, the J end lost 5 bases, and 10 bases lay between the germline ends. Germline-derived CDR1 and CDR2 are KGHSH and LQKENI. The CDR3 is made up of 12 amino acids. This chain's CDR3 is CASSPGLETQYF. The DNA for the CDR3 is TGTGCCAGCTCCCCGGGGTTGGAGACCCAGTACTTC.

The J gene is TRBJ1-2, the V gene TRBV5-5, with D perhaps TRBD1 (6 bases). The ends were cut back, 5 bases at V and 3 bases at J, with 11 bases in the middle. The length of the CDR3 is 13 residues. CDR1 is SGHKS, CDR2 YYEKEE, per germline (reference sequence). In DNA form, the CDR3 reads TGTGCCAGCAGTTCGGACAGCCACTATGGCTACACCTTC. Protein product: CASSSDSHYGYTF.

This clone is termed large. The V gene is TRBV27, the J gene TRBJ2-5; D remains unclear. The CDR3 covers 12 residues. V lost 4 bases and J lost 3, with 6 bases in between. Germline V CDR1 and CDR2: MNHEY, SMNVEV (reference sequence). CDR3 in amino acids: CASSSRKETQYF. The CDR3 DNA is TGTGCCAGCAGTTCCCGGAAAGAGACCCAGTACTTC.

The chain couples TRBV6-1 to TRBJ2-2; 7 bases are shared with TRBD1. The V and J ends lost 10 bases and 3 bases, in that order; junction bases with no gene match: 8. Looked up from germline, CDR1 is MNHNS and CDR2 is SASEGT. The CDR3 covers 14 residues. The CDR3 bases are TGTGCCACCAAGAGGGGGCCCGACACCGGGGAGCTGTTTTTT. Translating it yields CATKRGPDTGELFF.

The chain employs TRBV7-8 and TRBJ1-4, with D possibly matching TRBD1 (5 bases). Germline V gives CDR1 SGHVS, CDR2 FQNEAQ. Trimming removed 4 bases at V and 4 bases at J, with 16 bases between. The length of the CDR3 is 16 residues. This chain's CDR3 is CASSSGMEGLNEKLFF. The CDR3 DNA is TGTGCCAGCAGCTCGGGGATGGAGGGGCTTAATGAAAAACTGTTTTTT.

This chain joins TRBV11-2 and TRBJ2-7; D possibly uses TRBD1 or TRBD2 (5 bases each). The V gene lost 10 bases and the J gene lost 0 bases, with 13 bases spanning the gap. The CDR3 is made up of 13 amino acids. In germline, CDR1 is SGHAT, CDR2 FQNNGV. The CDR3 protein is CATESGTSYEQYF. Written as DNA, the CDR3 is TGTGCCACCGAATCCGGGACCTCCTACGAGCAGTACTTC. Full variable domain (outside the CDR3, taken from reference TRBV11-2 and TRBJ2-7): EAGVAQSPRYKIIEKRQSVAFWCNPISGHATLYWYQQILGQGPKLLIQFQNNGVVDDSQLPKDRFSAERLKGVDSTLKIQPAKLEDSAVYLCATESGTSYEQYFGPGTRLTVT.

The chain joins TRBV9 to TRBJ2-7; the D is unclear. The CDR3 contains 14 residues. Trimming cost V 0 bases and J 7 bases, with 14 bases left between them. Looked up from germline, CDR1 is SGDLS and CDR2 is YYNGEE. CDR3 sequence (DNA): TGTGCCAGCAGCGTAGTGGAAGTGCCGGGTGAGCAGTACTTC. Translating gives CASSVVEVPGEQYF.

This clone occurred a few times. The CDR3 region is CASSFPDRYEQYF. The CDR3 DNA sequence: TGCGCCAGCAGCTTTCCTGACCGATACGAGCAGTACTTC. The J gene is TRBJ2-7, the V gene TRBV5-1; D unclear. The CDR3 loop spans 13 amino acids. Germline CDR1 SGHRS, CDR2 YFSETQ. V was pared by 2 bases and J by 4 bases, with 10 bases between. The variable domain in full, with the rest retrieved from reference TRBV5-1 and TRBJ2-7, is KAGVTQTPRYLIKTRGQQVTLSCSPISGHRSVSWYQQTPGQGLQFLFEYFSETQRNKGNFPGRFSGRQFSNSRSEMNVSTLELGDSALYLCASSFPDRYEQYFGPGTRLTVT.

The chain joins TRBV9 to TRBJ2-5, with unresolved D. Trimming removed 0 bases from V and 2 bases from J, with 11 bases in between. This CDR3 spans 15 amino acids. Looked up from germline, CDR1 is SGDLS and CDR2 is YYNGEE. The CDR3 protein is CASSVDPHQQETQYF. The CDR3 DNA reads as TGTGCCAGCAGCGTAGACCCTCACCAACAAGAGACCCAGTACTTC.

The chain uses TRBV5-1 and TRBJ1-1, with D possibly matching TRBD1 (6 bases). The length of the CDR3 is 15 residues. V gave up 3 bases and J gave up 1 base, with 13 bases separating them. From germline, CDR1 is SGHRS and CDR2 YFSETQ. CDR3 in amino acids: CASSSPDRPNTEAFF. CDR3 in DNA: TGCGCCAGCAGCTCACCTGACAGGCCGAACACTGAAGCTTTCTTT.

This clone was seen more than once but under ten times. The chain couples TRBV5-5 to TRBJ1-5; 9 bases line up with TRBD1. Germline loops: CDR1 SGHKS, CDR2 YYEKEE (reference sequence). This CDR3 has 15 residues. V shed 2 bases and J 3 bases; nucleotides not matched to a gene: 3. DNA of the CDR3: TGTGCCAGCAGCTTAGACAGGGGGTACAATCAGCCCCAGCATTTT. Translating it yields CASSLDRGYNQPQHF.

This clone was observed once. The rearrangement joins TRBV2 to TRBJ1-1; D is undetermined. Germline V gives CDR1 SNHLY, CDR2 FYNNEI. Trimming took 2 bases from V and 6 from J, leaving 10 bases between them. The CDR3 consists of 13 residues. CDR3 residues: CASSEYLEAEAFF. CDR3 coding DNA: TGTGCCAGCAGTGAATACCTCGAGGCTGAAGCTTTCTTT. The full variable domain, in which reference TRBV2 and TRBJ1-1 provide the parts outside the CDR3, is EPEVTQTPSHQVTQMGQEVILRCVPISNHLYFYWYRQILGQKVEFLVSFYNNEISEKSEIFDDQFSVERPDGSNFTLKIRSTKLEDSAMYFCASSEYLEAEAFFGQGTRLTVV.

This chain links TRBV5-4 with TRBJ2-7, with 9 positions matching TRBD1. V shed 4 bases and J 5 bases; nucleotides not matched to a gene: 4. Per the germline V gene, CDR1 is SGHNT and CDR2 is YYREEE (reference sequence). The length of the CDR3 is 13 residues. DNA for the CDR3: TGTGCCAGCAGCGGGGACAGGGTCCACGAGCAGTACTTC. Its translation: CASSGDRVHEQYF.